The clone carrying this TCR beta chain was counted many times. Its specificity is not known. Patients were excluded for uncontrolled infection, other autoimmune disease, pregnancy or lactation. RNA transcripts yielded amplified TCR beta CDR3 regions. RT-PCR in the first round (using the HTBI primer set) targeted the TCR CDR3. TCRdb processed the multiplex PCR reads anew with MiXCR; each CDR3 protein has one entry. The sample consists of about 760,000 distinct CDR3 sequences, roughly a third of them appearing once. This CDR3 region has 14 residues. Germline CDR1 and CDR2: MNHEY and SVGAGI. Trimming shortened V by 0 bases and J by 8 bases, and 13 bases separated the two germline ends. This entry is derived from a study of T cells in Graves' hyperthyroidism and ophthalmopathy. Study as a whole: At initial diagnosis, before any treatment had begun, peripheral blood was obtained. Broader study findings: The model foresaw ophthalmopathy a median about 6.5 months prior to onset.

The clonotype comes from a woman between 40 and 55 years old with Graves' hyperthyroidism. The V call is TRBV6-5, the J call TRBJ1-2; D not certain. Sequences were obtained from blood. The CDR3 loop reads CASSYSTLQGGYTF. The DNA for the CDR3 is TGTGCCAGCAGTTACTCGACCCTTCAAGGCGGCTACACCTTC.